This TCR beta chain was obtained from a study of cytomegalovirus exposure and HLA in healthy donors (TCRdb year 2017). Turning to the overall study: An earlier analysis of 587 of the donors reported approximately 290 Gb of sequence data and 100 million to 130 million unique TCR beta sequences from about 200 million T cells. About 300 gigabases of sequencing data and 78 million or so unique TCR sequences were included in an early release covering about 700 HLA-typed donors. Among the roughly 400 genotyped donors, 81% belonged to the genetic ancestry cluster associated with self-reported Caucasian donors. The study aimed to test whether signatures of past pathogen exposure could be identified by cataloging public T cell receptors. The study profiled the T cell repertoires of more than 500 subjects by immunosequencing and related them to cytomegalovirus serostatus. In addition to the first cohort of 650 to 800 subjects, a separate validation cohort of 130 or so different subjects was used. High-throughput TCR immunosequencing, statistical association of individual TCRs with disease status, and machine learning were combined to predict cytomegalovirus infection status. A later analysis re-analyzed previously published TCR beta repertoires from 666 donors and added high-resolution HLA genotyping to study TCR occurrence patterns. Rather than drawing on any new phenotypic data, the later analysis identified candidate immune exposures from TCR beta sequences and the way those sequences occurred across donors. To decide whether each TCR beta V gene segment behaved as functional or pseudogenic, an earlier analysis of some 600 of the donors relied on high-throughput TCR beta sequencing. Donor age, sex, ethnicity and CMV serostatus were collected together with the repertoire data. A later genetic analysis used genome-wide SNP genotypes for about 60% of the roughly 700 donors, treating that subset as a discovery cohort. All discovery cohort repertoires had been generated on a single sequencing platform. Class I and class II HLA loci were covered by the typing at four-digit resolution. Typing coverage differed by locus: A, B, C, DRB1 and DQB1 were typed in roughly 629-640 donors, DQA1 in 500 to 550, DPA1 in 606, and DPB1 in 400 to 490. Several DR-DQ haplotypes were handled as single units for association and clustering because linkage in the cohort was strong. On average, around 230,000 unique TCR beta nucleotide sequences were sequenced per donor among a few hundred genotyped donors of the cohort, with 15% to 20% of those sequences being non-productive.

This clone was seen once. What this receptor recognizes is not known. No qualities accompany the bases; no much larger clone lies one base away. Including the terminal cysteine and phenylalanine, the CDR3 comprises 14 residues. Of the read, only the CDR3 DNA is kept; its 42 bases are in frame from base 1. The germline V gene gives CDR1 as MDHEN and CDR2 as SYDVKM. V lost 3 bases and J lost 3 bases; the stretch between them is 12 bases long. On the study overall, not on this receptor specifically: A later genetic analysis associated a missense DCLRE1C variant with V-gene and J-gene trimming of TCR beta chains, and an independent cohort replicated the association. A total of fewer than 200 TCR beta chains were listed by the study as associated with cytomegalovirus. In a later analysis, the rate of TCR association differed among HLA loci, with DRB1 alleles having the most associated TCRs and HLA-C alleles having the fewest. The presence/absence analyses assumed that sequencing depth was roughly uniform across donors, and that assumption may not be true. In vitro tests confirmed that three of the cytomegalovirus-associated TCR beta chains recognize cytomegalovirus antigens. A further reported finding was that TCR beta sequences accurately predicted the HLA-A and HLA-B alleles for most subjects in the first cohort. In an earlier analysis of about 540 of the donors, most TCR beta V segments were observed in productive rearrangements about 87% or about 30% of the time, broadly matching IMGT annotations. A cluster of highly shared sequence variants was judged likely to represent a technical artifact of the sequencing pipeline. In a later analysis, several top co-occurrence clusters were reported to appear linked to parvovirus B19, influenza, CMV and Epstein-Barr virus. Strong co-occurrence of HLA alleles, especially DR and DQ, made assigning TCR associations to individual alleles difficult. Most TCR sequences were observed very rarely across donors, whereas some public TCRs were present in many individuals. The authors suggested that the approach could potentially be generalized to other disease states and immunological phenotypes. Most CMV-associated TCR beta chains appeared to be HLA-restricted in a later analysis, and the HLA associations seemed to be driven largely by CMV exposure. Some IMGT-functional V segments, including TRBV6-2 and TRBV6-3, could not be told apart with the 87-base-pair reads, so those segments were excluded. In a later analysis, some 17,000 TCR beta sequences were associated with specific HLA alleles at a false discovery rate of 0.05. In this cohort, only TCR beta chains were sequenced, and detectable features were limited by the absence of alpha or paired-chain data. Because counts were too low, 15 to 20 rarely observed V segments, including chromosome 9 orphons, were excluded from the earlier analysis of 587 of the donors. CMV serostatus was the only immune exposure information available for the cohort. Compared with equally common non-associated chains, HLA-associated TCR beta chains in a later analysis were more clonally expanded and had lower generation probabilities. Linkage disequilibrium might explain the correlated functional status among segregating V segments, but an unknown experimental factor could not be ruled out. The classifier was reported to diagnose cytomegalovirus status with high specificity and sensitivity in both the original and validation cohorts. Compared with the roughly 600-donor mean, donors in an Asian-associated ancestry cluster had fewer N-insertions in productive TCRs, according to a later genetic analysis. Because some donors lacked HLA typing at each locus, the association tests relied only on the typed subset.

Library prep was done by the immunoSEQ multiplex PCR assay. The multiplex PCR relied on a mix of 60 forward primers for TCR Vbeta segments and 13 reverse primers for TCR Jbeta segments. Amplification of the CDR3 region of rearranged TCR beta genes was performed with a multiplex PCR assay on genomic DNA. The amplified TCR beta libraries were sequenced on the Illumina HiSeq System as 87-base-pair reads. The study's processing was this. A later analysis counted about 76 million unique TCR beta chains across the 650 to 700 repertoires, and some 11 million of these chains were shared by at least two donors. A nearest-neighbor algorithm error-corrected the raw reads and collapsed the reads into unique sequences, merging closely related sequences to remove PCR and sequencing errors. V, D and J gene segments were assigned by aligning CDR3 sequences to IMGT reference sequences. For a sequence to be retained, a match of at least six nucleotides to both a V gene segment and a J gene segment was required. Rearrangements were classified as productive when the CDR3 lacked stop codons and remained in frame with V and J, and all other rearrangements were classified as non-productive. CDR3 was defined by IMGT convention, running from the second conserved V-encoded cysteine to the conserved J-encoded phenylalanine. In an earlier analysis of roughly 610 of the donors, sequences lacking an unambiguous match to a single V gene segment were excluded. An earlier analysis of 587 of the donors classified V segments as functional when productive rearrangements were above 56.7% and as segregating when the standard deviation between donors was above 5%. A statistical classification framework was developed to diagnose cytomegalovirus status using the catalog of TCR beta chain sequences. In a later analysis, V and J genes were assigned by comparing TCR nucleotide sequences against IMGT/GENE-DB human TR gene sequences. A later analysis assigned CDR3 sequences and most-parsimonious VDJ recombination scenarios with the TCRdist pipeline. In a later analysis, every TCR beta chain was defined by the combination of its CDR3 amino acid sequence and its V-gene family, and reads without a unique V-gene family were dropped. To address suspected cross-contamination and a sequencing artifact, a later analysis removed approximately 590 highly shared, low-generation-probability nucleotide sequences. In a later analysis, a clonal expansion index for each public chain was calculated from normalized within-repertoire ranks of inferred template counts. In a later analysis, generation probabilities were computed with a VDJ recombination model fitted to out-of-frame rearrangements, and the resulting probabilities were checked against IGoR. A later analysis scored TCR-TCR, TCR-HLA and TCR-CMV co-occurrence with hypergeometric tests, applying a repertoire-size bias correction to TCR pairs. False discovery rates were estimated in a later analysis by permuting HLA or CMV assignments 20 times. A later analysis grouped co-occurring TCRs with DBSCAN, adding TCRdist sequence similarity when clustering within HLA-allele-positive subsets. For co-occurrence clustering, repertoires with fewer than 30,000 or more than 120,000 public chains were excluded, along with roughly five repertoires with anomalous nucleotide sharing. TCRdb mirrors the immuneACCESS table, restricted to in-frame sequences. Some clones are absent from its copies; in checked studies, under half trace to an unresolved V gene, and the reason for the others is unknown. The V and J calls and clone size are taken from that table; D and trimming were inferred from the DNA. The sample table records roughly 250,000 clones; roughly two thirds of these occur just once. The ten largest clones represent under 2.5% of the sample.

The cohort was made up of several hundred healthy bone marrow donors. Cohort members were all nominally healthy when sampled, although unrecorded immune exposures were likely present. The donor was CMV seronegative and was included in the group of over 300 seronegative cohort members. A peripheral blood sample was collected from each donor, and TCR beta sequencing was performed on peripheral blood mononuclear cells. The Qiagen DNeasy Blood Extraction Kit was used to extract genomic DNA from the blood cell samples. The TCR sequence derives from a female donor in good health and CMV-seronegative. The sequence is built from TRBV28 and TRBJ2-7; tentative D gene TRBD1, with 6 bases matching. Sequencing input: PBMCs. The bases are TGTGCCAGCAGTTTCCGGACAGTGAACTACGAGCAGTACTTC. Its product reads: CASSFRTVNYEQYF.